Following are 26 T cell receptor beta chains from one sample sequenced in a study of identical twins. TCRdb redid the calling of the 5' RACE reads with MiXCR, one entry per CDR3 protein. Among some 660,000 distinct CDR3 sequences listed, over 8.5% were seen once. The sample was also reused in another study, on yellow fever vaccine responses in identical twins.

Sequencing was performed on PBMCs. These TCRs come from a woman in her late teens or twenties in good health.

The chain joins TRBV28 to TRBJ2-7, with 8 bases aligning to TRBD1. The trim removed 7 bases at V and 3 bases at J, leaving 11 bases unmatched. CDR1 and CDR2 from the germline V gene are MDHEN and SYDVKM. There are 15 residues in the CDR3. The CDR3 bases are TGTGCCAGCAACACCCGACAGGGGAAAGGCTACGAGCAGTACTTC. Encoded protein: CASNTRQGKGYEQYF.

In the case of this clonotype: A much bigger clone sits one base away, suggesting this may be a read error. The chain joins TRBV5-6 to TRBJ2-3; no definite D call. The CDR3 spans 10 residues. V was shortened by 6 bases and J by 4 bases, with 3 bases between the two germline ends. Germline V CDR1 and CDR2: SGHDT, YYEEEE. CDR3 loop: CASNPDTQYF. CDR3 in DNA: TGTGCCAGCAACCCAGATACGCAGTATTTT.

This clonotype was counted between two and nine times. This chain's CDR3 is CASSSPGDRDGYTF. In DNA, the CDR3 is TGTGCCAGCAGTTCCCCCGGGGACAGGGACGGCTACACCTTC. The chain uses TRBV6-5 and TRBJ1-2; 9 bases match TRBD1. The CDR3 totals 14 residues. V dropped 4 bases and J dropped 8; count of bases not matched to a gene: 8. Germline V gives CDR1 MNHEY, CDR2 SVGAGI.

This clonotype was observed a few times. V gene TRBV27 combines with J gene TRBJ2-1, with TRBD1 matching 8 bases. J was trimmed by 8 bases and V by 5 bases; bases with no gene match: 11. Germline V gene lookup returns CDR1 MNHEY and CDR2 SMNVEV (reference sequence). CDR3 length: 15 residues. Here the CDR3 reads CASSVYQGAFDEQFF. CDR3 DNA: TGTGCCAGCAGTGTATACCAGGGGGCTTTTGATGAGCAGTTCTTC.

This clonotype has only a few counts. V is TRBV13 and J is TRBJ2-3, with 9 bases that match TRBD1. This CDR3 has 21 amino acids. Germline trimming cut 5 bases from V and 1 base from J; bases unmatched to any gene: 22. Germline assignment: CDR1 PRHDT and CDR2 FYEKMQ (reference sequence). The CDR3 nucleotides read TGTGCCAGCAGCATCGAATCCGGGACAGGGATCCTGGGATCGGGCACAGATACGCAGTATTTT. Protein product: CASSIESGTGILGSGTDTQYF.

This clonotype showed up just a few times. The rearrangement links TRBV20-1 to TRBJ1-6, with D tentatively TRBD1 (5 bases). The ends were cut back, 3 bases at V and 10 bases at J, with 16 bases in the middle. The CDR3 is 14 residues long. Germline V gives CDR1 DFQATT, CDR2 SNEGSKA (reference sequence). In DNA, the CDR3 is TGCAGTGCTAGGGGGACCGCCGGAGAGTCACCCCTCCACTTT. Translated, it gives CSARGTAGESPLHF.

This clonotype was observed a handful of times. The chain couples TRBV7-9 to TRBJ2-2; D unresolved. CDR1 and CDR2 (germline): SEHNR, FQNEAQ (reference sequence). There are 16 residues in the CDR3. V lost 5 bases to trimming and J lost 0 bases, with 13 bases between them. The DNA of the CDR3 is TGTGCCAGCAGCGACTCGAGACGGCCGAACACCGGGGAGCTGTTTTTT. Amino acid sequence: CASSDSRRPNTGELFF. The whole variable domain, filled in from reference TRBV7-9 and TRBJ2-2, reads DTGVSQNPRHKITKRGQNVTFRCDPISEHNRLYWYRQTLGQGPEFLTYFQNEAQLEKSRLLSDRFSAERPKGSFSTLEIQRTEQGDSAMYLCASSDSRRPNTGELFFGEGSRLTVL.

This clonotype has only a few counts. The chain links TRBV4-1 to TRBJ2-7; 7 nucleotides align to TRBD2. Trimming took 4 bases from V and 3 from J; bases not matched to a gene: 9. CDR3 length: 15 residues. From germline, CDR1 is MGHRA and CDR2 YSYEKL. CDR3 residues: CASSPPRGVGYEQYF. In nucleotides, the CDR3 is TGCGCCAGCAGCCCACCCCGGGGGGTCGGCTACGAGCAGTACTTC.

This clonotype was picked up a small number of times. The chain links TRBV27 to TRBJ2-7, with 9 nucleotides matching TRBD1. This CDR3 region has 15 residues. Germline V gene lookup returns CDR1 MNHEY and CDR2 SMNVEV (reference sequence). The V and J ends lost 5 bases and 7 bases, in that order; junction bases with no gene match: 12. The CDR3 DNA sequence: TGTGCCAGCAGTCCACCGGGACAGGGTTTGAGGGAGCAGTACTTC. Amino acid sequence: CASSPPGQGLREQYF.

There are many counts of this clonotype. The chain employs TRBV29-1 and TRBJ2-7, with D possibly matching TRBD2 (6 bases). This CDR3 is built from 13 residues. Deletions cut 2 bases from V and 2 bases from J, with 10 bases between. Germline CDR1 reads SQVTM; CDR2 reads ANQGSEA. As DNA, the CDR3 is TGCAGCGTTGAATCAGGCGGGGCCTACGAGCAGTACTTC. Protein sequence: CSVESGGAYEQYF.

This clonotype was seen at least ten times. The chain combines TRBV4-1 with TRBJ2-4; D may correspond to TRBD1 or TRBD2 (5 bases each). Germline V CDR1 and CDR2: MGHRA, YSYEKL. V was cut by 5 bases and J by 0 bases, with 14 bases left in between. This CDR3 comprises 16 residues. The CDR3 loop reads CASSSGPIIAKNIQYF. In DNA, the CDR3 is TGCGCCAGCAGCTCGGGGCCCATCATAGCCAAAAACATTCAGTACTTC.

This chain joins TRBV24-1 and TRBJ2-1; unclear D gene. Trimming left V 3 bases short and J 9 bases short, with 8 bases between. CDR3 length equals 12 residues. From germline, CDR1 is KGHDR and CDR2 SFDVKD. In DNA form, the CDR3 reads TGTGCCACCAGTGATCTGGGCTTTGAGCAGTTCTTC. Its protein product is CATSDLGFEQFF.

This clonotype has only a few counts. The gene calls are TRBV19 and TRBJ2-4; 9 bases are shared with TRBD2. V was clipped by 5 bases and J by 1 base; unmatched bases: 12. Germline V gives CDR1 LNHDA, CDR2 SQIVND (reference sequence). The CDR3 is 18 amino acids. The CDR3 region has the DNA TGTGCCAGTAGTTGGCCTAGCGGGATAATTGAGGCCAAAAACATTCAGTACTTC. Translating it yields CASSWPSGIIEAKNIQYF.

This clonotype was picked up a small number of times. This rearrangement joins TRBV7-2 to TRBJ2-1; no reliable D call. Germline V gives CDR1 SGHTA, CDR2 FQGNSA. Trimming shortened V by 4 bases and J by 8 bases, and 9 bases separated the two germline ends. The CDR3 loop spans 12 amino acids. For the CDR3, the DNA is TGTGCCAGCAGCTACCTGAGCTATGAGCAGTTCTTC. Its translation: CASSYLSYEQFF. The whole variable domain, filled in from reference TRBV7-2 and TRBJ2-1, reads GAGVSQSPSNKVTEKGKDVELRCDPISGHTALYWYRQSLGQGLEFLIYFQGNSAPDKSGLPSDRFSAERTGGSVSTLTIQRTQQEDSAVYLCASSYLSYEQFFGPGTRLTVL.

The table lists this clonotype with many counts. The chain carries TRBV16 and TRBJ2-7; 14 nucleotides match TRBD2. Germline V CDR1 and CDR2: KGHSY, FQNENV. This CDR3 has 17 amino acids. V lost 4 bases, J lost 3 bases, and 8 bases stayed unmatched. The CDR3 region is CASSLGTSGRFYYEQYF. CDR3 DNA sequence: TGTGCCAGCAGCCTAGGGACTAGCGGGAGATTTTACTACGAGCAGTACTTC.

V is TRBV6-2 or TRBV6-3 and J is TRBJ1-1; D call uncertain. This CDR3 region has 16 residues. The germline V gene has CDR1 MNHEY and CDR2 SVGEGT. Trimming shortened V by 0 bases and J by 1 base, and 12 bases separated the two germline ends. CDR3 sequence: CASSYSVEYPNTEAFF. The CDR3 DNA reads TGTGCCAGCAGTTACTCCGTCGAGTACCCGAACACTGAAGCTTTCTTT.

This clonotype showed up many times. This sequence joins TRBV4-3 and TRBJ2-5; TRBD1 is a possible D gene (6 bases). Germline V gene data show CDR1 as LGHNA and CDR2 as YSLEER. Deletions cut 0 bases from V and 3 bases from J, with 11 bases between. This CDR3 has 15 residues. The CDR3 spells CASSQEGRGEETQYF. CDR3 nucleotide sequence: TGCGCCAGCAGCCAAGAAGGCAGGGGCGAAGAGACCCAGTACTTC.

V gene TRBV3-1 combines with J gene TRBJ1-3; no clear D gene. The CDR3 loop spans 16 amino acids. V lost 0 bases to trimming and J lost 0 bases, with 9 bases between them. Germline CDR1 reads LGHDT; CDR2 reads YNNKEL (reference sequence). The DNA of the CDR3 is TGTGCCAGCAGCCAAGATCGCTGGCTCTCTGGAAACACCATATATTTT. Amino acid sequence: CASSQDRWLSGNTIYF.

This clonotype has a handful of counts. The rearrangement uses TRBV5-1 and TRBJ1-1; D is uncertain. The germline V gene encodes CDR1 SGHRS and CDR2 YFSETQ. This CDR3 contains 12 residues. V lost 1 base and J 6 bases, leaving 7 bases between the germline ends. In DNA, the CDR3 is TGCGCCAGCAGCTTGAGGTTCCCTGAAGCTTTCTTT. Residues: CASSLRFPEAFF.

This sequence joins TRBV28 and TRBJ2-2; no definite D call. Germline CDR1 is MDHEN and CDR2 is SYDVKM. The CDR3 is 16 residues long. The V gene lost 5 bases and the J gene lost 3 bases, with 16 bases spanning the gap. The CDR3 nucleotides are TGTGCCAGCAGTCCAGCCACGCCAGTTGACACCGGGGAGCTGTTTTTT. Encoded protein: CASSPATPVDTGELFF.

The V call is TRBV29-1, the J call TRBJ2-4; TRBD1 matches 9 bases. V shed 7 bases, J shed 10 bases, and the junction held 8 bases outside the gene matches. Looked up from germline, CDR1 is SQVTM and CDR2 is ANQGSEA. CDR3 length: 12 amino acids. CDR3 protein: CSGGTGKEIQYF. CDR3 bases: TGCAGCGGGGGGACAGGGAAGGAGATTCAGTACTTC.

This clonotype was recorded many times. This rearrangement joins TRBV7-9 to TRBJ1-1; no clear D. Germline V gene data show CDR1 as SEHNR and CDR2 as FQNEAQ (reference sequence). The CDR3 totals 13 residues. Trimming shortened V by 7 bases and J by 4 bases, and 13 bases separated the two germline ends. As DNA, the CDR3 is TGTGCCAGCAACCCTGTGGGTGGCACTGAAGCTTTCTTT. Amino acids: CASNPVGGTEAFF.

This clonotype has ten or more counts. The chain employs TRBV12-3 or TRBV12-4 and TRBJ2-3; 8 nucleotides agree with TRBD2. The CDR3 totals 15 residues. Trimming cost V 5 bases and J 5 bases; bases outside gene matches: 9. The chain's CDR3 is CASSAGLAVGDTQYF. The DNA of the CDR3 is TGTGCCAGCAGTGCCGGACTAGCCGTGGGAGATACGCAGTATTTT.

This clonotype has only a few counts. The rearrangement links TRBV28 to TRBJ2-1, with no clear D. The CDR3 contains 13 residues. The ends were cut back, 1 base at V and 4 bases at J, with 5 bases in the middle. Germline loops: CDR1 MDHEN, CDR2 SYDVKM. CDR3 sequence reads: CASSLSMYNEQFF. The CDR3, as DNA: TGTGCCAGCAGTTTATCTATGTACAATGAGCAGTTCTTC.

Only a few counts were recorded for this clonotype. This CDR3 reads CSVGMFDRGQETQYF. DNA of the CDR3: TGCAGCGTTGGTATGTTTGACAGAGGCCAAGAGACCCAGTACTTC. This rearrangement joins TRBV29-1 to TRBJ2-5, with a tentative D call TRBD1 (5 bases). With 4 bases removed from V and 1 base from J, the gap between germline ends came to 16 bases. The germline gives CDR1 SQVTM, CDR2 ANQGSEA. The CDR3 sequence is 15 residues long.

This chain links TRBV5-1 with TRBJ2-4; the match to TRBD2 covers 14 bases. The junction had 10 bases not matched to a gene; V was cut back by 4 bases and J by 1 base. The CDR3 loop spans 19 amino acids. Per the germline V gene, CDR1 is SGHRS and CDR2 is YFSETQ. CDR3: CASSLATSGRAQAKNIQYF. CDR3 sequence (DNA): TGCGCCAGCAGCCTGGCGACTAGCGGGAGGGCCCAGGCCAAAAACATTCAGTACTTC.